The 2 T cell receptor beta chains in this list originate from one sample, sequenced in a study of T cell changes during pregnancy in multiple sclerosis. The data were produced by immunoSEQ multiplex PCR, yet TCRdb's version contains in-frame clones alone and is incomplete. The sample lists around 130,000 clones, 80% to 95% occurring once. The sequenced sample was peripheral blood, obtained before pregnancy. These receptors came from a female donor with multiple sclerosis, enrolled in a pregnancy study.

The J gene is TRBJ2-1, the V gene TRBV27; 10 positions match TRBD2. CDR1 is MNHEY and CDR2 is SMNVEV in the germline V gene (reference sequence). CDR3 size: 16 residues. V was clipped by 5 bases and J by 0 bases; unmatched bases: 4. The CDR3 here is CASSRRTSGSYNEQFF. CDR3 DNA sequence: TGTGCCAGCAGTAGGAGGACTAGCGGCTCCTACAATGAGCAGTTCTTC.

The chain combines TRBV7-2 with TRBJ2-3; 12 bases match TRBD2. This CDR3 is 15 amino acids long. Per the germline V gene, CDR1 is SGHTA and CDR2 is FQGNSA. The ends lost 5 bases at V and 7 bases at J; junction bases unmatched: 7. The CDR3 DNA sequence: TGTGCCAGCAGCCGACTAGCGGGGGAGGGAAATACGCAGTATTTT. This sequence encodes CASSRLAGEGNTQYF. The whole variable domain, filled in from reference TRBV7-2 and TRBJ2-3, reads GAGVSQSPSNKVTEKGKDVELRCDPISGHTALYWYRQSLGQGLEFLIYFQGNSAPDKSGLPSDRFSAERTGGSVSTLTIQRTQQEDSAVYLCASSRLAGEGNTQYFGPGTRLTVL.